A single sample is the source of the 8 T cell receptor beta chains below, sequenced in a study of early T cells in non-severe SARS-CoV-2 infection. TCRdb itself ran the 5' RACE reads through MiXCR, one entry per CDR3 protein. The table lists around 50,000 distinct CDR3 sequences, over 8% of them singletons. Sequencing used whole blood. The origin of the receptors is an adult who was a healthcare worker with PCR-confirmed SARS-CoV-2 infection or an uninfected control (not recorded which).

This chain connects TRBV20-1 to TRBJ1-3; D might be TRBD1 (5 bases). Germline V gives CDR1 DFQATT, CDR2 SNEGSKA (reference sequence). This CDR3 has 14 residues. The V end was cut by 6 bases, the J end by 0 bases, with 12 bases between. CDR3 coding DNA: TGCAGTGCGGGACGACGGGACTCTGGAAACACCATATATTTT. Amino acid sequence: CSAGRRDSGNTIYF.

The V and J genes are TRBV7-9 and TRBJ2-7, with D tentatively TRBD1 (6 bases). This CDR3 is 11 amino acids long. Looked up from germline, CDR1 is SEHNR and CDR2 is FQNEAQ (reference sequence). Trimming pared 3 bases from V and 7 bases from J, leaving 7 bases between. The DNA of the CDR3 is TGTGCCAGCAGCTTTCAGGGGGAGCAGTACTTC. Protein sequence: CASSFQGEQYF.

This clonotype was picked up many times. The chain joins TRBV6-6 to TRBJ2-7, with 7 positions matching TRBD2. In germline, CDR1 is MNHNY, CDR2 SVGAGI (reference sequence). V shed 5 bases, J shed 5 bases, and the junction held 9 bases outside the gene matches. The CDR3 contains 14 residues. CDR3 coding DNA: TGTGCCAGCAGTCCCGGGCTAGCGGCTCACGAGCAGTACTTC. Amino acid sequence: CASSPGLAAHEQYF.

Many counts were recorded for this clonotype. V gene TRBV7-9 combines with J gene TRBJ2-2; the match to TRBD1 covers 9 bases. The CDR3 runs 17 residues. Germline values: CDR1 SEHNR, CDR2 FQNEAQ (reference sequence). The V and J ends lost 8 bases and 0 bases, in that order; junction bases with no gene match: 10. The CDR3 coding sequence is TGTGCCAGCGCCGACAGGGGGGTGGATCCGAACACCGGGGAGCTGTTTTTT. Amino acids: CASADRGVDPNTGELFF.

A note on this clonotype: A much larger clone sits a single nucleotide away, making a read error possible. The chain couples TRBV11-2 to TRBJ2-7; D ambiguous. The V gene lost 6 bases and the J gene lost 5 bases, with 11 bases spanning the gap. This CDR3 contains 12 residues. CDR1 and CDR2 (germline): SGHAT, FQNNGV. Here the CDR3 DNA reads TGTGCCAGCAGTCTTGTTCCTGACGAGCAGTACTTC. This encodes CASSLVPDEQYF.

This clonotype appeared many times. The chain is built from TRBV5-5 and TRBJ2-5; possibly TRBD2 for D (5 bases). The CDR3 is 13 residues long. Germline loops: CDR1 SGHKS, CDR2 YYEKEE (reference sequence). Trimming left V 1 base short and J 9 bases short, with 13 bases between. The chain's CDR3 is CASSLTGIGAQYF. The CDR3 DNA is TGTGCCAGCAGCTTGACCGGGATCGGGGCCCAGTACTTC.

This clonotype was recorded a few times. The J gene is TRBJ2-3, the V gene TRBV11-2; the match to TRBD1 covers 8 bases. Germline CDR1 reads SGHAT; CDR2 reads FQNNGV. Losses at the gene ends were 6 bases for V and 6 bases for J; bases not matched to a gene: 5. The CDR3 length is 13 residues. CDR3 loop: CASRATGGDTQYF. CDR3 bases: TGTGCCAGCAGAGCCACAGGGGGGGATACGCAGTATTTT.

In its sample, this clonotype was seen many times. This chain uses TRBV29-1 with TRBJ2-3, with D hard to call. Per the germline V gene, CDR1 is SQVTM and CDR2 is ANQGSEA. V was shortened by 4 bases and J by 5 bases, with 10 bases between the two germline ends. This CDR3 has 12 amino acids. The chain's CDR3 is CSVAPTKDTQYF. In DNA, the CDR3 is TGCAGCGTTGCCCCCACGAAAGATACGCAGTATTTT.